The count of the clone carrying this T cell receptor beta chain is one. Its specificity is unknown. Hyperthyroidism of Graves' type that showed no ophthalmopathy progression within 18 months was stable. The CDR3 totals 15 residues. The V gene's germline CDR1 is SGDLS and CDR2 YYNGEE. V lost 2 bases to trimming and J lost 3 bases; unmatched junction nucleotides: 4. What was amplified from RNA transcripts were TCR beta CDR3 regions. The TCR CDR3 was amplified in a first-round RT-PCR using the HTBI primer set. TCRdb called the multiplex PCR reads again in MiXCR, with one record for every CDR3 protein. The sample has 610,000 or so distinct CDR3 sequences, more than 45% seen once. This sample is drawn from a study of T cells in Graves' hyperthyroidism and ophthalmopathy. Study observations and caveats: Most thyroid clonotypes expanded above 0.001 were also detected in blood. Ophthalmopathy and stable hyperthyroidism were separated by a 13 V-J model. Onset of ophthalmopathy came a median approximately 6.5 months after the model predicted it.

This receptor was identified in a woman between 18 and 29 years old with Graves' hyperthyroidism. The V gene is TRBV9, the J gene TRBJ2-7; 11 positions match TRBD1. The sequencing input was peripheral blood or thyroid tissue (not recorded which). For the CDR3, the DNA is TGTGCCAGCAGCGTTCCGGGACAGGGGGACTACGAGCAGTACTTC. This gives the protein CASSVPGQGDYEQYF.